This T cell receptor beta chain was obtained from a study of cytomegalovirus exposure and HLA in healthy donors. PCR employed 60 Vbeta and 13 Jbeta primers. The protocol was immunoSEQ multiplex PCR, while the TCRdb copy is restricted to in-frame clones and leaves out a portion. The sample holds 200,000 to 250,000 clones, roughly 79% seen once. The germline V and J ends were trimmed by 0 bases and 3 bases, with 10 bases remaining between them. This CDR3 region has 15 residues. Germline CDR1 and CDR2: LGHNA and YSLEER. Donors showed nominal health when sampled, although they likely had unrecorded immune exposures.

The sequencing input was PBMCs. This clonotype was obtained from a man in his late teens or twenties in good health and CMV-seronegative. This rearrangement joins TRBV4-3 to TRBJ2-3, with a weak D call TRBD2 (6 bases). The DNA for the CDR3 is TGCGCCAGCAGCCAAGAGGGGACTGATACAGATACGCAGTATTTT. Translation: CASSQEGTDTDTQYF.